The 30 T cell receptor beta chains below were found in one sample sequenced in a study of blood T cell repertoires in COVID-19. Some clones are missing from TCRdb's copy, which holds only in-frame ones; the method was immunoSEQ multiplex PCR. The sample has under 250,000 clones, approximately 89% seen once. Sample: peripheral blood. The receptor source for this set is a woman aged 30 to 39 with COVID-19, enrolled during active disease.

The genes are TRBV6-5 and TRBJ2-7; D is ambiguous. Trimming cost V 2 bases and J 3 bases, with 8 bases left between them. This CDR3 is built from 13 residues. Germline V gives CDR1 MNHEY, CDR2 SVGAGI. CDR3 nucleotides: TGTGCCAGCAGTTACGGGCAGTACTACGAGCAGTACGTC. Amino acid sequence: CASSYGQYYEQYV.

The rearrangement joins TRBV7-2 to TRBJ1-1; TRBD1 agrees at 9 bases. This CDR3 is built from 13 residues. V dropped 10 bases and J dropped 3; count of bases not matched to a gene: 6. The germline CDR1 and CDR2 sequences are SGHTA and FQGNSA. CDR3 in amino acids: CATSGQGYTEAFF. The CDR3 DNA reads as TGTGCCACTTCTGGACAGGGGTACACTGAAGCTTTCTTT.

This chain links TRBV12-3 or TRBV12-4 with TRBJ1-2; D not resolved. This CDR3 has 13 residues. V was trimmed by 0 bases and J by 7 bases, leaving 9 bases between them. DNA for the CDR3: TGTGCCAGCAGTTTAGCCAATACTCGTGGCTACACCTTC. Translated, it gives CASSLANTRGYTF.

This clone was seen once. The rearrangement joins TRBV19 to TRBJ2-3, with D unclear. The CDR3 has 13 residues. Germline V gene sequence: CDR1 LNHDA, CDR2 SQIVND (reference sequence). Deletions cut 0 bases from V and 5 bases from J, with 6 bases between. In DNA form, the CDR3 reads TGTGCCAGTAGTATAGATCATCAAGATACGCAGTATTTT. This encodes CASSIDHQDTQYF. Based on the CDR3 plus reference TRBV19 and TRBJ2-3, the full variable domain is DGGITQSPKYLFRKEGQNVTLSCEQNLNHDAMYWYRQDPGQGLRLIYYSQIVNDFQKGDIAEGYSVSREKKESFPLTVTSAQKNPTAFYLCASSIDHQDTQYFGPGTRLTVL.

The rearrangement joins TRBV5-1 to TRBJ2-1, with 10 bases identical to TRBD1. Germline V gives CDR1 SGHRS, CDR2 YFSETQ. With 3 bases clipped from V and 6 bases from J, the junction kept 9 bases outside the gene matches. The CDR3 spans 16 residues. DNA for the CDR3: TGCGCCAGCAGCTACAGCAGACAGGGGGCTGTCAATGAGCAGTTCTTC. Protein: CASSYSRQGAVNEQFF.

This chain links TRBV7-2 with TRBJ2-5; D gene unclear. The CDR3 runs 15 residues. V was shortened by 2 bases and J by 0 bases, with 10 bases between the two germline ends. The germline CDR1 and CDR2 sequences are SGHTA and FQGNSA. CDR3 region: CASSLSSRNQETQYF. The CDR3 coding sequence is TGTGCCAGCAGCTTATCAAGCAGGAACCAAGAGACCCAGTACTTC.

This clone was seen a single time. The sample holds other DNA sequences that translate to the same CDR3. The CDR3 DNA sequence: TGTGCCAGCTCACCCGGCAGGAATGAAAAACTGTTTTTT. Its protein is CASSPGRNEKLFF. The chain recombines TRBV18 with TRBJ1-4; unclear D gene. Germline-derived CDR1 and CDR2 are KGHSH and LQKENI. V lost 3 bases and J lost 5, with 7 bases in between. The CDR3 has 13 amino acids.

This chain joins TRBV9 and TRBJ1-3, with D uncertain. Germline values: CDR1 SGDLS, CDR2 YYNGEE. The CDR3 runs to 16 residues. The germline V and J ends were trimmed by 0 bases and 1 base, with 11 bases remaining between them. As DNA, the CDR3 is TGTGCCAGCAGCGTAGGTACAGTGAGATCTGGAAACACCATATATTTT. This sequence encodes CASSVGTVRSGNTIYF.

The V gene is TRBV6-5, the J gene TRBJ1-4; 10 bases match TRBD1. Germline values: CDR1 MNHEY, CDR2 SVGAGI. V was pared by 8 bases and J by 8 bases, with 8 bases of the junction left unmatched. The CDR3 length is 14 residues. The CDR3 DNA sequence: TGTGCCAGCCGGGGGACAGGGGTTCGGGAAAAACTGTTTTTT. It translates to CASRGTGVREKLFF.

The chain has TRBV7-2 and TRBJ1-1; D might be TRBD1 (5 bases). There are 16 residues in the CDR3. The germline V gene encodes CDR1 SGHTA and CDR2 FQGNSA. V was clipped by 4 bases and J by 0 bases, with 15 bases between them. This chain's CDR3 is CASSYTGFGMNTEAFF. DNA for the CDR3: TGTGCCAGCAGCTACACAGGTTTCGGCATGAACACTGAAGCTTTCTTT.

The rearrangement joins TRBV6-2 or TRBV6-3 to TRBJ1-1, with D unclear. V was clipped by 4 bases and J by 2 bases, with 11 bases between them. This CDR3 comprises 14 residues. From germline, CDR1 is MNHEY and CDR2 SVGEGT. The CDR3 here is CASSSIGDNTEAFF. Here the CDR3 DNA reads TGTGCCAGCAGTTCTATCGGGGATAACACTGAAGCTTTCTTT.

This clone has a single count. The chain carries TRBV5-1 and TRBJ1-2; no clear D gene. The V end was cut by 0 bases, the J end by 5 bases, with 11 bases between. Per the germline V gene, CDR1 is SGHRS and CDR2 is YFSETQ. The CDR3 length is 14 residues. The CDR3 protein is CASSLASTAYGYTF. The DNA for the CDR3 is TGCGCCAGCAGCTTGGCGAGTACTGCTTATGGCTACACCTTC.

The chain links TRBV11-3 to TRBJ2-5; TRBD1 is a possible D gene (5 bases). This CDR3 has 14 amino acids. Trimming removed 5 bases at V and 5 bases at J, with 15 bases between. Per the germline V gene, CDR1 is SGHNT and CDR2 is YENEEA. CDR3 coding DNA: TGTGCCAGCAGCCTACCCCAAGGGGTGGAGACCCAGTACTTC. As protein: CASSLPQGVETQYF. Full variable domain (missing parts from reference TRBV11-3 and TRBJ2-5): EAGVVQSPRYKIIEKKQPVAFWCNPISGHNTLYWYLQNLGQGPELLIRYENEEAVDDSQLPKDRFSAERLKGVDSTLKIQPAELGDSAVYLCASSLPQGVETQYFGPGTRLLVL.

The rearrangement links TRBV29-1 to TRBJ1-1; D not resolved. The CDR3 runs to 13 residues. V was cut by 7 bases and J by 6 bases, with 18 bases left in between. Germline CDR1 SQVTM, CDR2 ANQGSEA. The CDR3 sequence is CSASLGPAAEAFF. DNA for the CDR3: TGCAGCGCCTCACTAGGGCCGGCGGCTGAAGCTTTCTTT.

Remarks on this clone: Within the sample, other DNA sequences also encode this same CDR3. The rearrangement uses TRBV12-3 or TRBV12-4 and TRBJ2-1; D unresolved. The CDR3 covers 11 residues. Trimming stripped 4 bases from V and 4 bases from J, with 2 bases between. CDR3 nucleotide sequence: TGTGCCAGCAGTTCTTACAATGAGCAGTTCTTC. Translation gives CASSSYNEQFF.

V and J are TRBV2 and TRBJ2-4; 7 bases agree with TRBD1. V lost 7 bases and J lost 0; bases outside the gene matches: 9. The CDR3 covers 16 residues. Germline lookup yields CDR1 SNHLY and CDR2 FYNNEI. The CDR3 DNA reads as TGTGCCAGCACCAAGCCGGGACAGATAGCCAAAAACATTCAGTACTTC. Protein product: CASTKPGQIAKNIQYF.

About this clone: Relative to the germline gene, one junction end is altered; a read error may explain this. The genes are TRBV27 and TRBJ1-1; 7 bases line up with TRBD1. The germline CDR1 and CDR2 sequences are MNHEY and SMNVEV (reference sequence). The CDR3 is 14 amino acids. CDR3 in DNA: TGTGCCAGCAGTTCCCCGACAGGGAACCCTGAAGCTTTCTTT. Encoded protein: CASSSPTGNPEAFF.

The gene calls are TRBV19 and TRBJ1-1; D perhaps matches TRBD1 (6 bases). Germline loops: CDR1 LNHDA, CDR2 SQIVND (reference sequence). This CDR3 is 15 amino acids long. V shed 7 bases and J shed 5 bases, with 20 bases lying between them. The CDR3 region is CASTLGTLGRTEAFF. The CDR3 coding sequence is TGTGCCAGTACCCTCGGGACACTAGGTAGGACTGAAGCTTTCTTT.

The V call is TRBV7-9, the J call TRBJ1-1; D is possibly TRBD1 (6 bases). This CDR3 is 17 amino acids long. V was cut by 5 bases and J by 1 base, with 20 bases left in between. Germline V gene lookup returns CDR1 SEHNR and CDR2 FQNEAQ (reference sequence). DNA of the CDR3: TGTGCCAGCAGCGTCTACAGGGTTCTGGGAACGAACACTGAAGCTTTCTTT. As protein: CASSVYRVLGTNTEAFF.

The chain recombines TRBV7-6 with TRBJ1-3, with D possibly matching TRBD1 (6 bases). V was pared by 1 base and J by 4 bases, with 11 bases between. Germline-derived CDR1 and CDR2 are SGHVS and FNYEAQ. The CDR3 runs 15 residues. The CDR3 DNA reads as TGTGCCAGCAGCTTAGGGACAGCACACGGAAACACCATATATTTT. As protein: CASSLGTAHGNTIYF.

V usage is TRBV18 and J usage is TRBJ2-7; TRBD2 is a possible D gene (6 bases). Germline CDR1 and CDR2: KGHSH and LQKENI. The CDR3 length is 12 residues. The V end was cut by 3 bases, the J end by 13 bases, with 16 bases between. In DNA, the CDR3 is TGTGCCAGCTCACCGGACTACACGCGGCTTTACGTC. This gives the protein CASSPDYTRLYV.

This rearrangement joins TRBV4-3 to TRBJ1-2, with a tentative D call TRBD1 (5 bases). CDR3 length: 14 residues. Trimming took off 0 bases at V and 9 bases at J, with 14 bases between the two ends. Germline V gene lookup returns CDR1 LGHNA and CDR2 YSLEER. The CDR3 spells CASSQDPLTGRYTF. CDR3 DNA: TGCGCCAGCAGCCAAGATCCCCTCACAGGTCGCTACACCTTC.

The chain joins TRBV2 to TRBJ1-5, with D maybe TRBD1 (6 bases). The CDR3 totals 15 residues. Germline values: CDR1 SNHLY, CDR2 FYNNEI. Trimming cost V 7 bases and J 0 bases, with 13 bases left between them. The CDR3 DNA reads TGTGCCAGCACCGGACAGCCATATAGCAATCAGCCCCAGCATTTT. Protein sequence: CASTGQPYSNQPQHF.

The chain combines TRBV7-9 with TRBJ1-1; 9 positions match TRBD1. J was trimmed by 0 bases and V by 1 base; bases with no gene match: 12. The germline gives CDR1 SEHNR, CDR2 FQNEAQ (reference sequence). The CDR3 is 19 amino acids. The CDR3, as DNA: TGTGCCAGCAGCTTAGGGACTAGGACAGGGGTTCTGATGAACACTGAAGCTTTCTTT. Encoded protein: CASSLGTRTGVLMNTEAFF.

CDR3 region: CASSWGGSNQPQHF. CDR3 nucleotides: TGTGCCAGCAGTTGGGGCGGAAGCAATCAGCCCCAGCATTTT. The J gene is TRBJ1-5, the V gene TRBV28, with D perhaps TRBD1 (5 bases). The ends were cut back, 4 bases at V and 1 base at J, with 8 bases in the middle. The CDR3 runs 14 residues. CDR1 and CDR2 (germline): MDHEN, SYDVKM.

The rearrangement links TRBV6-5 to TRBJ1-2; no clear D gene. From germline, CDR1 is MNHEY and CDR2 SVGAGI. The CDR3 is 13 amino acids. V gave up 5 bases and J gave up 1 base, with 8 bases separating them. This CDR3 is CASSLTDNYGYTF. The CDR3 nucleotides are TGTGCCAGCAGTCTTACTGATAACTATGGCTACACCTTC.

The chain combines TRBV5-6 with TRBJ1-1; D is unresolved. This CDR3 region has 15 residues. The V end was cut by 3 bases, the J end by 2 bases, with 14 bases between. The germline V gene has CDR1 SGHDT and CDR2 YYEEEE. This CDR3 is CASSYWYGENTEAFF. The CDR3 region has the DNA TGTGCCAGCAGCTATTGGTACGGAGAAAACACTGAAGCTTTCTTT.

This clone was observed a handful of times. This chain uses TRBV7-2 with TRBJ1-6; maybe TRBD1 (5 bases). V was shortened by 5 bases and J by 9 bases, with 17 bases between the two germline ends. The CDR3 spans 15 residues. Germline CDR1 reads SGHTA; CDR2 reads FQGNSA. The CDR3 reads CASSQGLRGSSPLHF. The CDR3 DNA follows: TGTGCCAGCAGCCAGGGACTCCGGGGGAGTTCACCCCTCCACTTT.

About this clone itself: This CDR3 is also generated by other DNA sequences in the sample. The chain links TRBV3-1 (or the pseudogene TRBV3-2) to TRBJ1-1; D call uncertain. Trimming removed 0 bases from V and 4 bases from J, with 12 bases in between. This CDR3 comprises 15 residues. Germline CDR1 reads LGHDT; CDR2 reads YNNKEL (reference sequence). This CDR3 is CASSQDPGGRTEAFF. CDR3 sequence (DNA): TGTGCCAGCAGCCAAGATCCGGGCGGGCGCACTGAAGCTTTCTTT.

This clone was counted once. CDR3 loop: CASSKAPLELQPLPYEQYF. The CDR3 DNA follows: TGTGCCAGCAGCAAAGCGCCCTTGGAGTTGCAGCCCTTACCCTACGAGCAGTACTTC. The V gene is TRBV21-1, the J gene TRBJ2-7; TRBD2 is taken as the D call from the table, unchecked against the DNA. TRBV21-1 is given as a pseudogene. The CDR3 is 19 amino acids.